The 17 T cell receptor beta chains given below trace back to one sample, sequenced in a study of technical replicates of blood from a handful of donors. Data came from immunoSEQ multiplex PCR; TCRdb stores just in-frame clones and leaves some out. Here the sample spans 60,000 to 70,000 clones, 95% to 98% being singletons. Sequencing was carried out using T cells isolated from PBMCs. The receptors here all came from a human donor in good health.

J is TRBJ2-5 and V is TRBV19; 10 nucleotides line up with TRBD1. V dropped 5 bases and J dropped 1; count of bases not matched to a gene: 7. Germline CDR1 is LNHDA and CDR2 is SQIVND (reference sequence). The CDR3 consists of 16 residues. The CDR3 reads CASSDRDRGSQETQYF. CDR3 bases: TGTGCCAGTAGTGACCGGGACAGGGGTTCCCAAGAGACCCAGTACTTC.

The sample holds one count of this clone. This rearrangement joins TRBV28 to TRBJ2-2; TRBD1 aligns across 8 bases. Germline CDR1 is MDHEN and CDR2 is SYDVKM. The V segment lost 6 bases and the J segment 6 bases; nucleotides outside the gene matches: 12. The CDR3 is 16 amino acids. Here the CDR3 DNA reads TGTGCCAGCAGCAGGGCAGGGGGCCTTCTAGCCGGGGAGCTGTTTTTT. It codes for CASSRAGGLLAGELFF.

In nucleotides, the CDR3 is TGTGCCAGCAGCGCCGAACCGGGACAGGGGACGTCTGAAGCTTTCTTT. This encodes CASSAEPGQGTSEAFF. The J gene is TRBJ1-1, the V gene TRBV9; 10 bases are shared with TRBD1. Germline V gives CDR1 SGDLS, CDR2 YYNGEE. The junction had 11 bases not matched to a gene; V was cut back by 3 bases and J by 6 bases. The CDR3 sequence is 16 residues long. The full variable domain, completed using reference TRBV9 and TRBJ1-1, is DSGVTQTPKHLITATGQRVTLRCSPRSGDLSVYWYQQSLDQGLQFLIQYYNGEERAKGNILERFSAQQFPDLHSELNLSSLELGDSALYFCASSAEPGQGTSEAFFGQGTRLTVV.

The chain carries TRBV18 and TRBJ2-1; possible D gene TRBD2, 5 bases. The germline CDR1 and CDR2 sequences are KGHSH and LQKENI. V dropped 3 bases and J dropped 6 bases, with 12 bases sitting between them. The CDR3 loop spans 14 amino acids. CDR3 in amino acids: CASSPLEGPNEQFF. Here the CDR3 DNA reads TGTGCCAGCTCACCCCTTGAGGGTCCCAATGAGCAGTTCTTC.

The gene calls are TRBV4-1 and TRBJ1-4; D call uncertain. Trimming stripped 1 base from V and 8 bases from J, with 11 bases between. The germline gives CDR1 MGHRA, CDR2 YSYEKL. The CDR3 totals 14 residues. The CDR3 region has the DNA TGCGCCAGCAGCCAAGGGACTGGAATCGAAAAACTGTTTTTT. It translates to CASSQGTGIEKLFF.

V gene TRBV27 combines with J gene TRBJ2-7; no clear D gene. This CDR3 has 11 residues. The V gene's germline CDR1 is MNHEY and CDR2 SMNVEV (reference sequence). Trimming took 6 bases from V and 7 from J, leaving 10 bases between them. The CDR3 DNA reads as TGTGCCAGCAGACTCAATGAAGAGCAGTACTTC. Its protein is CASRLNEEQYF.

The J gene is TRBJ2-2, the V gene TRBV6-6; the match to TRBD1 covers 8 bases. J lost 1 base, V lost 2 bases, and 3 bases had no gene match. CDR3 length: 16 amino acids. Germline lookup yields CDR1 MNHNY and CDR2 SVGAGI (reference sequence). The CDR3 DNA is TGTGCCAGCAGTTACCCGGACAGGGAGAACACCGGGGAGCTGTTTTTT. Its protein product is CASSYPDRENTGELFF.

This chain uses TRBV21-1 with TRBJ1-2; the table gives TRBD1 as D, unverified against the DNA. TRBV21-1 is termed a pseudogene. The CDR3 contains 11 residues. The CDR3 DNA reads as TGTGCCAGGACAGGGGGCGAGGGCTACACCTTC. Translated: CARTGGEGYTF.

The rearrangement uses TRBV9 and TRBJ2-7, with TRBD1 matching over 8 bases. V lost 3 bases, J lost 3 bases, and 5 bases stayed unmatched. Per germline, CDR1 SGDLS and CDR2 YYNGEE. This CDR3 contains 14 residues. The CDR3 region is CASSEGTGNYEQYF. CDR3 bases: TGTGCCAGCAGCGAGGGGACAGGAAACTACGAGCAGTACTTC.

A single count supports this clone. This chain connects TRBV5-5 to TRBJ2-7, with TRBD2 matching over 8 bases. Germline-derived CDR1 and CDR2 are SGHKS and YYEKEE (reference sequence). The CDR3 is 17 amino acids. With V trimmed by 1 base and J by 7 bases, 16 bases remained unmatched. The CDR3 reads CASSLWGTMREDGEQYF. The CDR3 DNA reads as TGTGCCAGCAGCTTGTGGGGTACTATGCGGGAGGACGGAGAGCAGTACTTC.

The chain combines TRBV5-1 with TRBJ2-3; maybe TRBD2 (5 bases). The CDR3 runs 13 residues. Trimming removed 3 bases from V and 3 bases from J, with 8 bases in between. Germline CDR1 reads SGHRS; CDR2 reads YFSETQ. CDR3: CASSWTETDTQYF. The CDR3 nucleotides are TGCGCCAGCAGCTGGACTGAAACAGATACGCAGTATTTT.

The J gene is TRBJ2-7, the V gene TRBV6-5; D is perhaps TRBD1 (5 bases). V was pared by 4 bases and J by 5 bases, with 12 bases between. Looked up from germline, CDR1 is MNHEY and CDR2 is SVGAGI. The CDR3 contains 13 residues. The CDR3 bases are TGTGCCAGCAGTTTCCAGGGTGTGCACGAGCAGTACTTC. Translating gives CASSFQGVHEQYF.

The V gene is TRBV7-8, the J gene TRBJ2-3; weak D call: TRBD1 (5 bases). With 5 bases removed from V and 5 bases from J, the gap between germline ends came to 8 bases. Germline V gives CDR1 SGHVS, CDR2 FQNEAQ. CDR3 size: 12 residues. CDR3 protein: CASSATGDTQYF. The CDR3 DNA follows: TGTGCCAGCAGCGCCACAGGAGATACGCAGTATTTT.

The chain recombines TRBV7-9 with TRBJ1-1; D perhaps matches TRBD1 (5 bases). Trimming pared 5 bases from V and 3 bases from J, leaving 7 bases between. The CDR3 contains 12 residues. Germline V CDR1 and CDR2: SEHNR, FQNEAQ (reference sequence). The CDR3 reads CASSRGYTEAFF. In nucleotides, the CDR3 is TGTGCCAGCAGCCGGGGGTACACTGAAGCTTTCTTT.

The V call is TRBV5-1, the J call TRBJ2-1; 9 bases line up with TRBD2. In germline, CDR1 is SGHRS, CDR2 YFSETQ. This CDR3 has 15 amino acids. V was clipped by 5 bases and J by 2 bases; unmatched bases: 5. This CDR3 is CASRSGGGAYNEQFF. In DNA, the CDR3 is TGCGCCAGCAGGTCGGGCGGGGGGGCCTACAATGAGCAGTTCTTC.

This sequence joins TRBV10-3 and TRBJ2-1; 7 bases are shared with TRBD1. The CDR3 loop spans 14 amino acids. V gave up 10 bases and J gave up 2 bases; unmatched junction bases: 8. CDR1 and CDR2 (germline): ENHRY, SYGVKD. In nucleotides, the CDR3 is TGTGCCAGAGACAGGGAAAGGGCCTACAATGAGCAGTTCTTC. Amino acids: CARDRERAYNEQFF.

The J gene is TRBJ2-1, the V gene TRBV5-4, with 13 positions matching TRBD2. J was trimmed by 10 bases and V by 4 bases; bases with no gene match: 11. CDR3 size: 16 residues. Germline V CDR1 and CDR2: SGHNT, YYREEE (reference sequence). CDR3 in DNA: TGTGCCAGCAGCGCGACTAGCGGGGGGTTCCTGGGAGAGCAGTTCTTC. This encodes CASSATSGGFLGEQFF.